Below are 22 T cell receptor beta chains sequenced from a single sample in a study of identical twins. TCRdb used MiXCR to reprocess the 5' RACE reads, holding one entry per CDR3 protein. The sample lists hundreds of thousands of distinct CDR3 sequences; 8% to 9% were seen once. The sample was also reused in another study, on yellow fever vaccine responses in identical twins.

Sequenced sample: PBMCs. Source of these receptors: a woman aged 18-29 years in good health.

This clonotype was counted at least ten times. Here the CDR3 reads CASSSVNLETQYF. As DNA, the CDR3 is TGTGCCAGCAGTTCGGTCAATCTAGAGACCCAGTACTTC. The chain links TRBV12-3 or TRBV12-4 to TRBJ2-5; unclear D gene. V lost 4 bases and J lost 4, with 10 bases in between. The CDR3 extends over 13 amino acids.

This clonotype showed up many times. This chain links TRBV5-1 with TRBJ2-7; TRBD2 matches at 12 bases. V lost 2 bases and J lost 2; bases outside the gene matches: 2. This CDR3 has 15 amino acids. Per germline, CDR1 SGHRS and CDR2 YFSETQ. This chain's CDR3 is CASSLRTSGAYEQYF. The CDR3 bases are TGCGCCAGCAGCTTAAGGACTAGCGGGGCCTACGAGCAGTACTTC.

The chain has TRBV28 and TRBJ1-6; D remains unclear. Between the trimmed V and J ends, which lost 6 bases and 4 bases, there was a span of 10 bases. Germline V CDR1 and CDR2: MDHEN, SYDVKM. The CDR3 totals 14 residues. In DNA form, the CDR3 reads TGTGCCAGCAGGGACCAACCGTATAATTCACCCCTCCACTTT. As protein: CASRDQPYNSPLHF.

In the case of this clonotype: At one boundary the junction diverges from the germline segment, which might be a read error. The V and J genes are TRBV6-1 and TRBJ2-4, with D possibly being TRBD1 or TRBD2 (7 bases each). CDR1 is MNHNS and CDR2 is SASEGT in the germline V gene. The CDR3 loop spans 17 amino acids. CDR3 protein: CASSHLQGRENKSIQYF. Here the CDR3 DNA reads TGTGCCAGCAGTCATTTACAGGGGAGGGAAAACAAAAGCATTCAGTACTTC.

This clonotype was found a few times. The rearrangement links TRBV4-3 to TRBJ2-1, with 10 bases matching TRBD2. The CDR3 is 18 amino acids. Germline assignment: CDR1 LGHNA and CDR2 YSLEER. The trim removed 0 bases at V and 8 bases at J, leaving 13 bases unmatched. The CDR3 is CASSQDGVAGGFRYEQFF. CDR3 DNA sequence: TGCGCCAGCAGCCAAGATGGGGTAGCGGGGGGCTTTAGGTATGAGCAGTTCTTC.

The rearrangement links TRBV5-1 to TRBJ2-2; 8 nucleotides line up with TRBD2. The CDR3 totals 14 residues. Germline trimming cut 3 bases from V and 4 bases from J; bases unmatched to any gene: 2. The V gene's germline CDR1 is SGHRS and CDR2 YFSETQ. CDR3 nucleotides: TGCGCCAGCAGCTCCGGGGGGGTCACCGGGGAGCTGTTTTTT. As protein: CASSSGGVTGELFF. The variable domain in full, with the rest retrieved from reference TRBV5-1 and TRBJ2-2, is KAGVTQTPRYLIKTRGQQVTLSCSPISGHRSVSWYQQTPGQGLQFLFEYFSETQRNKGNFPGRFSGRQFSNSRSEMNVSTLELGDSALYLCASSSGGVTGELFFGEGSRLTVL.

This clonotype came up many times. The genes are TRBV27 and TRBJ2-1; unclear D gene. The CDR3 contains 14 residues. V dropped 3 bases and J dropped 1 base, with 7 bases sitting between them. Germline V gene data show CDR1 as MNHEY and CDR2 as SMNVEV (reference sequence). The CDR3 loop reads CASSLSYSYNEQFF. CDR3 DNA: TGTGCCAGCAGTTTGTCGTATTCCTACAATGAGCAGTTCTTC.

This clonotype was observed many times. The J gene is TRBJ2-7, the V gene TRBV5-1; TRBD1 agrees at 9 bases. This CDR3 contains 15 residues. V dropped 4 bases and J dropped 5; count of bases not matched to a gene: 10. The germline gives CDR1 SGHRS, CDR2 YFSETQ. For the CDR3, the DNA is TGCGCCAGCAGCATGGGAGGGACAGGGATCGACGAGCAGTACTTC. It yields the protein CASSMGGTGIDEQYF.

A word on this clonotype: Germline is not matched at one junction end, which may reflect a read error. V and J are TRBV6-5 and TRBJ2-7, with 9 positions matching TRBD2. The V gene's germline CDR1 is MNHEY and CDR2 SVGAGI. This CDR3 region has 17 residues. The CDR3 spells CASSYQGAGGFPYDQYF. CDR3 bases: TGTGCCAGCAGTTATCAAGGAGCGGGAGGTTTCCCCTACGATCAGTACTTC.

This clonotype has a handful of counts. The gene calls are TRBV24-1 and TRBJ2-2; 7 nucleotides align to TRBD1. Unmatched junction bases numbered 6, after V lost 3 bases and J lost 0 bases. CDR1 is KGHDR and CDR2 is SFDVKD in the germline V gene. The CDR3 is 17 amino acids. In nucleotides, the CDR3 is TGTGCCACCAGTGATCCCACCGGGACAGCGAACACCGGGGAGCTGTTTTTT. This gives the protein CATSDPTGTANTGELFF.

This clonotype has more than one count but fewer than ten. The chain employs TRBV6-2 or TRBV6-3 and TRBJ2-3; 11 bases agree with TRBD2. V gave up 4 bases and J gave up 4 bases; unmatched junction bases: 16. This CDR3 contains 19 residues. CDR1 and CDR2 (germline): MNHEY, SVGEGT. Here the CDR3 DNA reads TGTGCCAGCAGTTCGTTTAGCGGGAGGGCTTCATCCCCCCCAGATACGCAGTATTTT. This sequence encodes CASSSFSGRASSPPDTQYF.

This chain connects TRBV7-9 to TRBJ1-1; maybe TRBD1 (5 bases). Per the germline V gene, CDR1 is SEHNR and CDR2 is FQNEAQ (reference sequence). Trimming took 6 bases from V and 1 from J, leaving 9 bases between them. The CDR3 spans 13 residues. The CDR3 is CASREDTNTEAFF. In DNA form, the CDR3 reads TGTGCCAGCAGAGAGGACACGAACACTGAAGCTTTCTTT. The whole variable domain, remainder taken from reference TRBV7-9 and TRBJ1-1, is DTGVSQNPRHKITKRGQNVTFRCDPISEHNRLYWYRQTLGQGPEFLTYFQNEAQLEKSRLLSDRFSAERPKGSFSTLEIQRTEQGDSAMYLCASREDTNTEAFFGQGTRLTVV.

This clonotype has a handful of counts. One junction end does not reproduce the germline sequence, and a read error may be involved. V gene TRBV7-7 combines with J gene TRBJ2-7; 10 nucleotides align to TRBD1. Germline CDR1 is SSHAT and CDR2 is FNYEAQ (reference sequence). This CDR3 comprises 13 residues. In DNA form, the CDR3 reads TGTGCTAGCAGCACCCGGGACAGGGGCGAGCAGTACTTC. Its translation is CASSTRDRGEQYF. Supplemented by reference TRBV7-7 and TRBJ2-7, the full variable domain reads GAGVSQSPRYKVTKRGQDVTLRCDPISSHATLYWYQQALGQGPEFLTYFNYEAQPDKSGLPSDRFSAERPEGSISTLTIQRTEQRDSAMYRCASSTRDRGEQYFGPGTRLTVT.

This chain uses TRBV20-1 with TRBJ2-4; TRBD2 aligns across 9 bases. This CDR3 region has 16 residues. CDR1 and CDR2 from the germline V gene are DFQATT and SNEGSKA (reference sequence). With 1 base clipped from V and 4 bases from J, the junction kept 8 bases outside the gene matches. For the CDR3, the DNA is TGCAGTGCTAGAGGGGCCAGAGCGGGAGGAAAAAACATTCAGTACTTC. As protein: CSARGARAGGKNIQYF.

This clonotype showed up many times. The CDR3 nucleotides are TGCGCCAGCAGCCAAAGTGTCGCTAGCGGGACCCAAAATGAGCAGTTCTTC. It encodes CASSQSVASGTQNEQFF. The J gene is TRBJ2-1, the V gene TRBV4-3; 9 bases are shared with TRBD2. CDR1 and CDR2 (germline): LGHNA, YSLEER. V dropped 2 bases and J dropped 7; count of bases not matched to a gene: 12. CDR3 size: 17 residues.

The J gene is TRBJ2-7, the V gene TRBV5-1; TRBD2 agrees at 13 bases. The CDR3 runs 17 residues. V shed 4 bases, J shed 6 bases, and the junction held 13 bases outside the gene matches. Germline V gene sequence: CDR1 SGHRS, CDR2 YFSETQ. The CDR3 DNA is TGCGCCAGCAGCCGGCGTACTAGCGGGAGGGAGAATAGCGAGCAGTACTTC. Translated: CASSRRTSGRENSEQYF.

The table lists this clonotype with a few counts. The V and J genes are TRBV4-3 and TRBJ2-1, with TRBD2 matching over 7 bases. The V segment lost 0 bases and the J segment 4 bases; nucleotides outside the gene matches: 9. This CDR3 comprises 17 residues. Germline CDR1 and CDR2: LGHNA and YSLEER. CDR3 sequence (DNA): TGCGCCAGCAGCCAAGATCCCCCCCAGCGGGGTTACAATGAGCAGTTCTTC. Amino acids: CASSQDPPQRGYNEQFF.

There are a few counts of this clonotype. This chain links TRBV5-1 with TRBJ2-7; perhaps TRBD2 as D (6 bases). Trimming cost V 5 bases and J 0 bases, with 9 bases left between them. Germline-derived CDR1 and CDR2 are SGHRS and YFSETQ. This CDR3 has 13 amino acids. The CDR3: CASRTGSSYEQYF. The CDR3 DNA reads as TGCGCCAGCAGAACCGGGAGCTCCTACGAGCAGTACTTC.

This clonotype has a handful of counts. The V call is TRBV28, the J call TRBJ1-6; 10 bases fit TRBD1. This CDR3 has 16 residues. The J segment lost 7 bases and the V segment lost 5 bases, leaving 8 bases of the junction unmatched. Germline V CDR1 and CDR2: MDHEN, SYDVKM. The CDR3 reads CASSPRTGGNNSPLHF. CDR3 nucleotide sequence: TGTGCCAGCAGTCCCAGGACAGGGGGGAACAATTCACCCCTCCACTTT.

The chain has TRBV7-9 and TRBJ2-1; a possible D gene is TRBD2 (5 bases). The V and J ends lost 6 bases and 8 bases respectively, with 17 bases between them. This CDR3 contains 14 residues. Per the germline V gene, CDR1 is SEHNR and CDR2 is FQNEAQ (reference sequence). As DNA, the CDR3 is TGTGCCAGCAGGCCAGTTGGGAGTGGGGATGAGCAGTTCTTC. Translating it yields CASRPVGSGDEQFF.

This clonotype has a count of ten or more. The rearrangement uses TRBV20-1 and TRBJ2-7; D unclear. Germline V gene data show CDR1 as DFQATT and CDR2 as SNEGSKA (reference sequence). CDR3 length: 14 amino acids. The V end lost 3 bases, the J end lost 0 bases, and 12 bases lay between the germline ends. DNA for the CDR3: TGCAGTGCTAGTCAGGTGGTGAGCTCCTACGAGCAGTACTTC. Amino acid sequence: CSASQVVSSYEQYF.

This clonotype has just a few counts. The chain has TRBV12-3 or TRBV12-4 and TRBJ2-1, with TRBD2 matching 12 bases. CDR3 size: 17 residues. V gave up 3 bases and J gave up 7 bases; unmatched junction bases: 10. The CDR3 nucleotides are TGTGCCAGCAGTTTGGAACTAGCGGGGGGACTATTTAATGAGCAGTTCTTC. Translating gives CASSLELAGGLFNEQFF.